This T cell receptor (beta chain) was sequenced in a study of blood T cell repertoires in COVID-19. Profiling relied on immunoSEQ multiplex PCR, and the TCRdb table lists in-frame clones only, not all of them. The sample includes about 270,000 clones, about 88% of them seen just once. This clone was seen once. The V and J ends lost 3 bases and 4 bases respectively, with 19 bases between them. Germline values: CDR1 SGHNT, CDR2 YYREEE (reference sequence). CDR3 length: 16 residues. Sequencing was done on a sample of PBMCs or T cells enriched from blood (not recorded which). This chain uses TRBV5-4 with TRBJ2-5; D call uncertain. The clonotype comes from a woman aged 55 to 70 in a cohort exposed to, infected with or recovered from COVID-19 (not recorded which). The chain's CDR3 is CASSSSQASSLETQYF. The CDR3 DNA follows: TGTGCCAGCAGCTCCAGTCAGGCGTCCAGCTTAGAGACCCAGTACTTC.